This is a list of T cell receptor beta chains from one sample in a study of shared clonotypes between healthy human individuals. Profiling relied on immunoSEQ multiplex PCR, and the TCRdb table lists in-frame clones only, not all of them. This sample has about 450,000 clones; approximately 79% occur once, and the top ten carry around 12%. Sequencing used PBMCs. The receptors were gathered from a woman aged 40 to 50 in good health. Some clones in this sample may be carry-over from other donors' samples. The CDR3 runs from the conserved cysteine through the conserved F or W.

j_gene,v_gene,CDR3aa
TRBJ1-1,TRBV29-1,CSVVLRRMNTEAFF
TRBJ2-2,TRBV5-1,CATHSGPGEDTGELFF
TRBJ2-7,TRBV7-2,CASSLAWGYEQYF
TRBJ2-1,TRBV29-1,CSVDGSVYNEQFF
TRBJ1-3,TRBV10-1,CASSSRGAGNTIYF
TRBJ2-1,TRBV19,CASSINQGGYNEQFF
TRBJ2-2,TRBV7-3,CASSLYGITGELFF
TRBJ2-5,TRBV5-4,CASSLEPTGEAQYF
TRBJ2-3,TRBV10-1,CASSETSGRRDTQYF
TRBJ2-3,TRBV29-1,CSVNSGRATDTQYF
TRBJ2-1,TRBV10-1,CASSRLAGYSLNEQFF
TRBJ1-1,TRBV28,CASSLLRANTEAFF
TRBJ2-2,TRBV28,CASTSRGRAGELFF
TRBJ1-4,TRBV30,CAWSGKGYNEKLFF
TRBJ1-1,TRBV7-3,CASSLIPVMNTEAFF
TRBJ2-3,TRBV15,CATSRDRSSDTQYF
TRBJ1-2,TRBV27,CASSLSGEYGYTF
TRBJ1-1,TRBV28,CASSLPNRFAEAFF
TRBJ2-3,TRBV4-2,CASTPLALAGGGDTQYF
TRBJ1-1,TRBV7-2,CASSSTDRNTEAFF
TRBJ2-6,TRBV4-3,CASSPSGAGANVLTF
TRBJ2-3,TRBV15,CATSPGTRAVDTQYF
TRBJ1-4,TRBV21-1,CASSKVGRGPTNEKLFF
TRBJ1-1,TRBV5-1,CASSNRDRGLDTEAFF
TRBJ1-4,TRBV5-1,CASSLRQATNEKLFF
TRBJ2-2,TRBV9,CASSVGRNTGELFF
TRBJ2-4,TRBV14,CASSPTSGGVKNIQYF
TRBJ1-4,TRBV5-1,CASSLVAGGAINEKLFF
TRBJ2-7,TRBV11-3,CASSPPNSYEQYF
TRBJ1-1,TRBV29-1,CSVDQTNTEAFF
TRBJ2-3,TRBV27,CASSLKWATDTQYF
TRBJ2-1,TRBV6-1,CASSEFSLVEQFF
TRBJ2-2,TRBV5-1,CASSWPDRGARTGELFF
TRBJ1-2,TRBV5-1,CASSLAQATYGYTF
TRBJ2-5,TRBV5-4,CASSLGGPSGLETQYF
TRBJ1-1,TRBV30,CAWSEGFSLVNTEAFF
TRBJ2-7,TRBV5-4,CASSSRAENSYEQYF
TRBJ1-1,TRBV30,CAYWAGGYYVNTEAFF
TRBJ1-5,TRBV29-1,CSVGEGSSQPQHF
TRBJ2-2,TRBV13,CASSRLTNTGELFF
TRBJ1-1,TRBV29-1,CSVERGAEAFF
TRBJ2-3,TRBV7-2,CASSFTSGRTDTQYF
TRBJ2-7,TRBV7-2,CASSLGVSGGEQYF
TRBJ2-3,TRBV27,CASSFGTIDTQYF
TRBJ2-1,TRBV27,CASSSPPRGEQFF
TRBJ1-4,TRBV28,CASSSVRGGGEKLFF
TRBJ2-5,TRBV6-1,CASSQLAGDSETQYF
TRBJ2-1,TRBV29-1,CSGSRTSGSSDEQFF
TRBJ2-3,TRBV15,CATASGSSTDTQYF
TRBJ2-3,TRBV30,CAWSVGDTQYF
TRBJ2-7,TRBV30,CAWRDSPASYEQYF
TRBJ2-1,TRBV6-1,CASSELSSGGLNEQFF
TRBJ1-1,TRBV10-3,CATNAGTPTEAFF
TRBJ1-5,TRBV28,CASSTGQGAVNQPQHF